This passage covers 10 T cell receptor beta chains from one sample sequenced in a study of PD-L1 blockade in urothelial cancer. TCRdb keeps only in-frame clones here, not all; method: immunoSEQ multiplex PCR. This table holds more than 45,000 clones, around 77% found once. The source material was PBMCs, sampled around atezolizumab (anti-PD-L1) treatment. The source of these receptors is a man between 70 and 80 years old with urothelial cancer.

CDR3 sequence: CASSGASGYEQYF. The CDR3, as DNA: TGTGCCAGCAGCGGAGCCTCCGGTTACGAGCAGTACTTC. The chain has TRBV7-2 and TRBJ2-7; D unresolved. The germline gives CDR1 SGHTA, CDR2 FQGNSA. The CDR3 has 13 residues. Trimming stripped 5 bases from V and 4 bases from J, with 12 bases between. The variable domain in full, with the rest retrieved from reference TRBV7-2 and TRBJ2-7, is GAGVSQSPSNKVTEKGKDVELRCDPISGHTALYWYRQSLGQGLEFLIYFQGNSAPDKSGLPSDRFSAERTGGSVSTLTIQRTQQEDSAVYLCASSGASGYEQYFGPGTRLTVT.

This clone has a single count. The chain carries TRBV15 and TRBJ1-5; D is unresolved. This CDR3 has 15 amino acids. Germline V lookup: CDR1 LNHNV, CDR2 YYDKDF (reference sequence). V lost 1 base and J 5 bases, leaving 12 bases between the germline ends. The CDR3 loop is CATSRGGGSDQPQHF. DNA for the CDR3: TGTGCCACCAGCAGAGGAGGAGGGTCTGATCAGCCCCAGCATTTT.

This chain links TRBV5-1 with TRBJ1-1; tentative D call: TRBD1 (6 bases). The germline V gene has CDR1 SGHRS and CDR2 YFSETQ. This CDR3 has 15 amino acids. Trimming pared 2 bases from V and 0 bases from J, leaving 11 bases between. Written as DNA, the CDR3 is TGCGCCAGCAGCTTTGGGGGCCGAATGAACACTGAAGCTTTCTTT. This translates into CASSFGGRMNTEAFF.

J is TRBJ2-3 and V is TRBV19; D perhaps matches TRBD2 (6 bases). The CDR3 contains 13 residues. In germline, CDR1 is LNHDA, CDR2 SQIVND (reference sequence). Deletions cut 7 bases from V and 3 bases from J, with 11 bases between. The CDR3 nucleotides read TGTGCCAGTACCGCCGGGACTACAGATACGCAGTATTTT. It translates to CASTAGTTDTQYF.

The chain employs TRBV5-1 and TRBJ2-1, with D possibly matching TRBD1 (6 bases). The germline V and J ends were trimmed by 0 bases and 5 bases, with 15 bases remaining between them. Germline V lookup: CDR1 SGHRS, CDR2 YFSETQ. CDR3 length: 16 amino acids. CDR3 protein: CASSLGAGAYNNEQFF. The CDR3 nucleotides read TGCGCCAGCAGCTTGGGAGCAGGGGCCTATAACAATGAGCAGTTCTTC.

The gene calls are TRBV5-1 and TRBJ2-7; D uncertain. From germline, CDR1 is SGHRS and CDR2 YFSETQ. V dropped 3 bases and J dropped 6 bases, with 13 bases sitting between them. This CDR3 has 13 residues. The CDR3 is CASSSTPPSEQYF. In nucleotides, the CDR3 is TGCGCCAGCAGCTCCACTCCCCCCTCCGAGCAGTACTTC. Variable domain in full (rest from reference TRBV5-1 and TRBJ2-7): KAGVTQTPRYLIKTRGQQVTLSCSPISGHRSVSWYQQTPGQGLQFLFEYFSETQRNKGNFPGRFSGRQFSNSRSEMNVSTLELGDSALYLCASSSTPPSEQYFGPGTRLTVT.

CDR3 nucleotides: TGTGCCAGCGGCACAGGGGGACATGAAAAACTGTTTTTT. Its translation: CASGTGGHEKLFF. The J gene is TRBJ1-4, the V gene TRBV27; 8 nucleotides align to TRBD1. The CDR3 has 13 residues. With V trimmed by 8 bases and J by 6 bases, 5 bases remained unmatched. Germline V gives CDR1 MNHEY, CDR2 SMNVEV (reference sequence).

The rearrangement uses TRBV11-1 and TRBJ2-1; D is ambiguous. V gave up 2 bases and J gave up 10 bases, with 9 bases separating them. The CDR3 totals 12 residues. Germline V gene data show CDR1 as SGHAT and CDR2 as FQDESV (reference sequence). Here the CDR3 reads CASSLTRNEQFF. Here the CDR3 DNA reads TGTGCCAGCAGCTTAACCAGAAACGAGCAGTTCTTC.

This chain joins TRBV7-3 and TRBJ2-2, with D possibly TRBD2 on 5 matching bases. The germline gives CDR1 SGHTA, CDR2 FQGTGA. Trimming shortened V by 5 bases and J by 0 bases, and 10 bases separated the two germline ends. The CDR3 has 15 amino acids. The CDR3 reads CASSPTGTNTGELFF. CDR3 sequence (DNA): TGTGCCAGCAGCCCCACGGGGACGAACACCGGGGAGCTGTTTTTT.

This clone was recorded a few times. The rearrangement uses TRBV2 and TRBJ1-1, with 10 bases matching TRBD1. Looked up from germline, CDR1 is SNHLY and CDR2 is FYNNEI. Trimming at V came to 6 bases and at J to 2 bases, leaving 3 bases not matched to a gene. The CDR3 sequence is 14 residues long. The CDR3 DNA reads TGTGCCAGCAGAGGGGACAGGGGAAACACTGAAGCTTTCTTT. Translating it yields CASRGDRGNTEAFF.